The source of this T cell receptor (beta chain) is a study of shared clonotypes between healthy human individuals. Overall study context: Contributing individuals were two females and a few males aged 18 to 49. Whole-study findings and limits: When compared with the clonotypes that were shared by all four sorted-subset donors, the non-shared clonotypes turned out to have lower generation probabilities. Incompleteness in sorted-subset sequencing, despite large depth, was shown by rarefaction. The represented genetic and exposure-history diversity was limited by the small number of donors.

The V and J ends lost 3 bases and 4 bases, in that order; junction bases with no gene match: 16. CDR3 length: 19 amino acids. The method was immunoSEQ multiplex PCR; TCRdb's version includes in-frame clones alone and lacks a portion of them. Of about 1 million clones in the sample, approximately 80% were seen once. A word on this clone: Antigen: not known.

Sequencing input: memory CD4+ T cells from PBMCs. Subset given: CD45RA-negative fraction. The gene calls are TRBV23-1 and TRBJ2-2, with TRBD1 identical over 8 bases. TRBV23-1 is an open reading frame whose function is uncertain. This clonotype originated in a man aged 18 to 35 in good health. Some clones in this sample may be carry-over from other donors' samples. The chain's CDR3 is CASSHIISQGARSTGELFF. The CDR3 region has the DNA TGCGCCAGCAGTCACATAATTTCCCAGGGGGCGCGGTCCACCGGGGAGCTGTTTTTT.